What follows is one TCR beta chain and its context. This CDR3 spans 15 amino acids. Germline V gene data show CDR1 as MNHEY and CDR2 as SMNVEV (reference sequence). Trimming at V came to 5 bases and at J to 8 bases, leaving 12 bases not matched to a gene. Sequencing of TCR beta was performed on blood CD8+ T cells and on blood CD4+ T cells. Negative isolation yielded CD8+ and CD4+ T cells; FACS enriched TEMRA cells. The data were obtained in a study of CD8 T cells in Susac syndrome. When the RNA was reverse transcribed, random hexamers were used with an input of about 0.45 to 1 ug. Amplification of the TCR beta CDR3 was carried out by immunoSEQ multiplex PCR, which spanned a total of 54 Vbeta and 13 Jbeta segments. TCRdb ran MiXCR on the immunoSEQ multiplex PCR reads and lists one entry per CDR3 protein. This sample has about 300,000 distinct CDR3 sequences, with roughly 85% found just once.

This chain joins TRBV27 and TRBJ1-2; 9 bases align to TRBD1. Input material: CD8+ T cells from PBMCs. The receptor was isolated from a human donor with multiple sclerosis. The CDR3 reads CASSTSRDRDTGYTF. DNA of the CDR3: TGTGCCAGCAGTACCTCCCGGGACAGGGATACGGGCTACACCTTC.